This T cell receptor (beta chain) was recorded in a study of blood T cells in healthy people across ages. Study outcomes and limitations: TCR beta diversity per million T cells fell roughly linearly with age. The authors considered diversity estimates from one million T cells to be underestimates.

CDR1 and CDR2 (germline): SQVTM, ANQGSEA. The length of the CDR3 is 17 residues. V lost 6 bases and J lost 6; bases outside the gene matches: 21. Points on this clonotype: As yet, its antigen is unknown.

A sample-barcoded 5' primer and a J-beta primer mix were used in a second PCR of roughly 6 to 12 cycles. Via MiXCR, TCRdb re-called the 5' RACE reads, giving one row per CDR3 protein. The data contain some 710,000 distinct CDR3 sequences, around a fifth of them seen just once; the ten biggest clones take up roughly a fifth. The origin of this receptor is a man between 65 and 85 years old in good health. The sequencing input was blood. This sequence joins TRBV29-1 and TRBJ2-3, with TRBD1 matching 7 bases. This CDR3 reads CSVPKGAISHSWDTQYF. CDR3 DNA: TGCAGCGTCCCTAAGGGGGCGATATCTCACAGTTGGGATACGCAGTATTTT.